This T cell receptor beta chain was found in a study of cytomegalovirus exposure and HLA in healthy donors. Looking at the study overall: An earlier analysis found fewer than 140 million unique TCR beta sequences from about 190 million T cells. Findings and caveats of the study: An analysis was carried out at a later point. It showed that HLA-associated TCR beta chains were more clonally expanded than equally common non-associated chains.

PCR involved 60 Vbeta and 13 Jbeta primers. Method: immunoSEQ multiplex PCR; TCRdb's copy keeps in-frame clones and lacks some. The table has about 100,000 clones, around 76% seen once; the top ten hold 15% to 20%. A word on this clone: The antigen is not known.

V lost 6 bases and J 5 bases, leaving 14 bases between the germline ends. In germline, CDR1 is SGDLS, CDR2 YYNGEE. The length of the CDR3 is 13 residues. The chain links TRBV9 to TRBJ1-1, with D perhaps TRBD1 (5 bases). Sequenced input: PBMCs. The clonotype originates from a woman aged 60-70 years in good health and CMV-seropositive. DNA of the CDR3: TGTGCCAGCACCGCGGGGGGAGATACTGAAGCTTTCTTT. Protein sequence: CASTAGGDTEAFF.